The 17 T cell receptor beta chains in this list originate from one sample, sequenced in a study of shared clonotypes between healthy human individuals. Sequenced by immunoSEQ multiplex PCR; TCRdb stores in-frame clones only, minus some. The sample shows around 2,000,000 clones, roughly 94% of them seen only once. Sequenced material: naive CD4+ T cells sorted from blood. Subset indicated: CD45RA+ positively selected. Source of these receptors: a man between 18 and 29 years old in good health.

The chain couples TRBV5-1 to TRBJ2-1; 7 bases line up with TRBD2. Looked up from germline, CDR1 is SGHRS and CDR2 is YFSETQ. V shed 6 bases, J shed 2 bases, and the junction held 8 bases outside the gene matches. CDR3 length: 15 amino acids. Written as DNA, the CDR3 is TGCGCCAGCACCCTGGGGGGGGATCCCTACAATGAGCAGTTCTTC. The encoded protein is CASTLGGDPYNEQFF.

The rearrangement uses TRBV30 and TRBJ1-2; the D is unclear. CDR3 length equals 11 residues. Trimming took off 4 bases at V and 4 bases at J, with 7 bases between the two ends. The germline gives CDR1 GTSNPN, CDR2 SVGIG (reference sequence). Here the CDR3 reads CAWKPSYGYTF. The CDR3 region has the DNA TGTGCCTGGAAACCCAGCTATGGCTACACCTTC.

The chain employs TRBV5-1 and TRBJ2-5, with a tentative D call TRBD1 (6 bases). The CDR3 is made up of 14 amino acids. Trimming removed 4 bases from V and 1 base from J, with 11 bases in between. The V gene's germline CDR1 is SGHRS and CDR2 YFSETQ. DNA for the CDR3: TGCGCCAGCAGCGGAACAGGGATCCAAGAGACCCAGTACTTC. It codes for CASSGTGIQETQYF.

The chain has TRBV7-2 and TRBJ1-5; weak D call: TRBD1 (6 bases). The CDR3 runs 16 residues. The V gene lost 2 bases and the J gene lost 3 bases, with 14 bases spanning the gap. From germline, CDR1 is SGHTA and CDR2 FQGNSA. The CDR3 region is CASSLRVGGPNQPQHF. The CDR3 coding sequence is TGTGCCAGCAGCTTAAGGGTAGGGGGGCCCAATCAGCCCCAGCATTTT.

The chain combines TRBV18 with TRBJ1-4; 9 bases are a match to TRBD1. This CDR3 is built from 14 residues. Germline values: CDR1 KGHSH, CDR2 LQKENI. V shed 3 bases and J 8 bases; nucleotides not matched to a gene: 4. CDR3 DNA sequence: TGTGCCAGCTCACCCCGGGACAGGGACGAAAAACTGTTTTTT. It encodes CASSPRDRDEKLFF.

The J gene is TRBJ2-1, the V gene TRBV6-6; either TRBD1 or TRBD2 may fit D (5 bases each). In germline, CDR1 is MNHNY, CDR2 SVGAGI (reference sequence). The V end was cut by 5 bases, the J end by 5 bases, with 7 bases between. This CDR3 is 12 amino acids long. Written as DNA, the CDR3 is TGTGCCAGCAGTCCGGGGCACAATGAGCAGTTCTTC. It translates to CASSPGHNEQFF.

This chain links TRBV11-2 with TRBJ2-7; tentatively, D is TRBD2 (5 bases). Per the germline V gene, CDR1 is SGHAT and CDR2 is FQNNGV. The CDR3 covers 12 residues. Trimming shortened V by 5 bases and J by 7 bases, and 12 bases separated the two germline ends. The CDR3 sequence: CASSPQRGEQYF. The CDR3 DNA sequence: TGTGCCAGCAGCCCGCAGCGCGGGGAGCAGTACTTC.

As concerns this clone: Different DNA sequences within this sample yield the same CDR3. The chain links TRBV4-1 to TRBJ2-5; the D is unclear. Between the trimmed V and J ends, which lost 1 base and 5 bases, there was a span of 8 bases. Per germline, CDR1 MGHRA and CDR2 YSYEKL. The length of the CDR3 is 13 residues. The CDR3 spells CASSQGSRETQYF. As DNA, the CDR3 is TGCGCCAGCAGCCAAGGAAGTAGGGAGACCCAGTACTTC.

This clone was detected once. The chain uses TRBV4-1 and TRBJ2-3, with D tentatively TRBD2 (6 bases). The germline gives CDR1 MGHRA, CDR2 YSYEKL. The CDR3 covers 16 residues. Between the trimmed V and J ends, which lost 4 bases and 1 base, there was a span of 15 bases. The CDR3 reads CASSPVVQRGTDTQYF. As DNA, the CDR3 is TGCGCCAGCAGCCCAGTGGTCCAGCGGGGCACAGATACGCAGTATTTT.

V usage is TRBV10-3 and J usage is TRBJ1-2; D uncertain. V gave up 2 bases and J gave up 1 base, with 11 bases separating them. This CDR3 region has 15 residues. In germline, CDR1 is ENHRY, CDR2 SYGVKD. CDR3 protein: CAISEPTDGNYGYTF. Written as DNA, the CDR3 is TGTGCCATCAGTGAGCCAACGGACGGTAACTATGGCTACACCTTC.

The CDR3 reads CASSLVRRREQYF. DNA for the CDR3: TGTGCCAGCAGTTTAGTACGCCGGAGGGAGCAGTACTTC. The rearrangement links TRBV28 to TRBJ2-7; weak D call: TRBD2 (5 bases). V was pared by 2 bases and J by 7 bases, with 12 bases between. Per the germline V gene, CDR1 is MDHEN and CDR2 is SYDVKM. This CDR3 is 13 amino acids long. Variable domain in full (rest from reference TRBV28 and TRBJ2-7): DVKVTQSSRYLVKRTGEKVFLECVQDMDHENMFWYRQDPGLGLRLIYFSYDVKMKEKGDIPEGYSVSREKKERFSLILESASTNQTSMYLCASSLVRRREQYFGPGTRLTVT.

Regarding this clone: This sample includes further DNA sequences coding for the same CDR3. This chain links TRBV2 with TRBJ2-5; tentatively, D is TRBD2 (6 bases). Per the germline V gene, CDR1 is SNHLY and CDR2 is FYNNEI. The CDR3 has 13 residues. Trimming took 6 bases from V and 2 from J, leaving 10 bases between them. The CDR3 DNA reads TGTGCCAGCAGCGGGGGTCTACAAGAGACCCAGTACTTC. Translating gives CASSGGLQETQYF.

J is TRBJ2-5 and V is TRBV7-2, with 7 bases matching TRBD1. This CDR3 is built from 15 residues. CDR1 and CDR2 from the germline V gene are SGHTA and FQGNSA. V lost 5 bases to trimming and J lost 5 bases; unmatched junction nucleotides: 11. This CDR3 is CASSTRQGKAETQYF. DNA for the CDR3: TGTGCCAGCAGCACTCGACAGGGAAAGGCCGAGACCCAGTACTTC.

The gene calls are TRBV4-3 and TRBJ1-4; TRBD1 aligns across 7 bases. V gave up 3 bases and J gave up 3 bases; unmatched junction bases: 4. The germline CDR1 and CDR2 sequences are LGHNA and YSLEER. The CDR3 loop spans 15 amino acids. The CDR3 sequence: CASSHEGAANEKLFF. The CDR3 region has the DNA TGCGCCAGCAGCCACGAGGGGGCGGCTAATGAAAAACTGTTTTTT.

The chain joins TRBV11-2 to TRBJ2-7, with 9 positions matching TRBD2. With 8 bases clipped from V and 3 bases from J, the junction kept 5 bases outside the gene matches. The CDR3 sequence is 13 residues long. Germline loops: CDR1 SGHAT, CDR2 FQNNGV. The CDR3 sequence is CASGRGGNYEQYF. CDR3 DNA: TGTGCCAGCGGGCGGGGGGGCAACTACGAGCAGTACTTC. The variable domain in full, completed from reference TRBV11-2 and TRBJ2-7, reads EAGVAQSPRYKIIEKRQSVAFWCNPISGHATLYWYQQILGQGPKLLIQFQNNGVVDDSQLPKDRFSAERLKGVDSTLKIQPAKLEDSAVYLCASGRGGNYEQYFGPGTRLTVT.

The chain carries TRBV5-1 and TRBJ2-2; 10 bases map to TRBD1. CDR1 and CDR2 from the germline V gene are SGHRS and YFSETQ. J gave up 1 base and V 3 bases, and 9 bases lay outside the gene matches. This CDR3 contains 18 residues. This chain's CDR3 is CASSSATGGAWNTGELFF. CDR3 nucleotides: TGCGCCAGCAGCTCGGCGACAGGGGGCGCCTGGAACACCGGGGAGCTGTTTTTT.

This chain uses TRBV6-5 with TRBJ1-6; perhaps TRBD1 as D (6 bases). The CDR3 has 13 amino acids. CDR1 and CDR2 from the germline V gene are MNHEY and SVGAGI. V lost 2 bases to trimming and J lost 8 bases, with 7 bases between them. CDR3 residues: CASSYRGDSPLHF. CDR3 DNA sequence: TGTGCCAGCAGTTACAGGGGGGATTCACCCCTCCACTTT.